The 8 T cell receptor beta chains below come from one sample, sequenced in a study of T cells after yellow fever vaccination. Via MiXCR, TCRdb re-called the 5' RACE reads, giving one row per CDR3 protein. Seen here are some 400,000 distinct CDR3 sequences, 6.2% observed once, and the top ten hold approximately 15%. Material: PBMCs, obtained 5 days after the yellow fever booster vaccination. The receptors originated from a man younger than 40 who received the YFV17D yellow fever vaccine.

Only a few counts were recorded for this clonotype. The genes are TRBV7-2 and TRBJ1-1, with D uncertain. Trimming cost V 1 base and J 10 bases, with 10 bases left between them. Germline V gene sequence: CDR1 SGHTA, CDR2 FQGNSA. CDR3 length: 12 residues. The CDR3 coding sequence is TGTGCCAGCAGCTTAGTTCAGACCACAGCTTTCTTT. Translation: CASSLVQTTAFF.

The chain recombines TRBV5-6 with TRBJ2-1; D uncertain. Germline lookup yields CDR1 SGHDT and CDR2 YYEEEE. The V end lost 2 bases, the J end lost 0 bases, and 12 bases lay between the germline ends. The CDR3 length is 16 residues. The CDR3 protein is CASSFGLRCSYNEQFF. The CDR3 nucleotides are TGTGCCAGCAGCTTCGGGCTTCGCTGCTCCTACAATGAGCAGTTCTTC.

The table lists this clonotype with a few counts. V is TRBV10-3 and J is TRBJ2-2, with a weak D call TRBD1 (6 bases). This CDR3 is 15 amino acids long. Trimming shortened V by 4 bases and J by 4 bases, and 13 bases separated the two germline ends. Germline values: CDR1 ENHRY, CDR2 SYGVKD. The CDR3 is CAISGDSDSTGELFF. The CDR3 DNA reads TGTGCCATCAGTGGTGACTCGGACAGCACCGGGGAGCTGTTTTTT.

The sample holds many counts of this clonotype. The CDR3, as DNA: TGTGCCAGCAGTCTCACCGGGACTAGCGGCTACGAGCAGTACTTC. Its protein is CASSLTGTSGYEQYF. The chain is built from TRBV6-1 and TRBJ2-7; 11 bases are shared with TRBD2. CDR1 is MNHNS, CDR2 SASEGT, per germline. The CDR3 runs to 15 residues. V trimming: 5 bases; J trimming: 3 bases; junction bases outside the gene matches: 6.

The CDR3 protein is CASSSGRGPQYF. Here the CDR3 DNA reads TGTGCCAGCAGCTCCGGCAGGGGTCCGCAGTATTTT. The chain joins TRBV5-6 to TRBJ2-3; D perhaps matches TRBD1 (6 bases). Germline CDR1 is SGHDT and CDR2 is YYEEEE. Trimming stripped 3 bases from V and 10 bases from J, with 12 bases between. This CDR3 comprises 12 residues.

The table lists this clonotype with many counts. The V gene is TRBV7-2, the J gene TRBJ1-1; D unresolved. Germline V gene data show CDR1 as SGHTA and CDR2 as FQGNSA. With 1 base removed from V and 1 base from J, the gap between germline ends came to 10 bases. CDR3 length: 15 amino acids. CDR3 amino acids: CASSLGLAGNTEAFF. CDR3 DNA sequence: TGTGCCAGCAGCTTAGGTCTGGCGGGGAACACTGAAGCTTTCTTT.

The rearrangement links TRBV30 to TRBJ2-7, with 13 bases identical to TRBD2. This CDR3 region has 14 residues. CDR1 is GTSNPN and CDR2 is SVGIG in the germline V gene (reference sequence). The junction had 3 bases not matched to a gene; V was cut back by 3 bases and J by 4 bases. Here the CDR3 reads CAWRGLAGYYEQYF. In DNA, the CDR3 is TGTGCCTGGAGGGGACTAGCGGGATATTACGAGCAGTACTTC.

The table lists this clonotype with a few counts. The chain combines TRBV27 with TRBJ2-3; D perhaps matches TRBD2 (8 bases). The CDR3 sequence is 18 residues long. Per germline, CDR1 MNHEY and CDR2 SMNVEV (reference sequence). The V gene lost 3 bases and the J gene lost 5 bases, with 24 bases spanning the gap. In DNA form, the CDR3 reads TGTGCCAGCAGTTTTGATCCCGACAGGGCGGGGGGAATAGATACGCAGTATTTT. This gives the protein CASSFDPDRAGGIDTQYF.